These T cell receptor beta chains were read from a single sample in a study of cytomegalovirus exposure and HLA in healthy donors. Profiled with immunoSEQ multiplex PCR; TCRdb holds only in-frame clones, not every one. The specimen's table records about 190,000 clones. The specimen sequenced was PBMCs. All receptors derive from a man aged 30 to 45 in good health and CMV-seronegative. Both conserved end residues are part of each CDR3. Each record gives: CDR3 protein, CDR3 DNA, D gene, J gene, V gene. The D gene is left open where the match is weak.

CDR3aa: CAWGLRTSGTDTQYF
CDR3nt: TGTGCCTGGGGACTCCGGACTAGCGGTACAGATACGCAGTATTTT
d_gene: TRBD2
j_gene: TRBJ2-3
v_gene: TRBV30

CDR3aa: CAWSPLTGSQPQHF
CDR3nt: TGTGCCTGGAGTCCCTTAACAGGGAGTCAGCCCCAGCATTTT
d_gene: .
j_gene: TRBJ1-5
v_gene: TRBV30

CDR3aa: CASSVEPRGSLTNEQFF
CDR3nt: TGTGCCAGCAGCGTAGAGCCGCGCGGGAGCTTAACCAATGAGCAGTTCTTC
d_gene: TRBD2
j_gene: TRBJ2-1
v_gene: TRBV9

CDR3aa: CAISGPPTGKGVEQPQHF
CDR3nt: TGTGCCATCAGTGGCCCCCCGACAGGGAAAGGAGTAGAACAGCCCCAGCATTTT
d_gene: TRBD1
j_gene: TRBJ1-5
v_gene: TRBV10-3

CDR3aa: CASSTMEGTEAFF
CDR3nt: TGTGCCAGCAGTACGATGGAGGGAACTGAAGCTTTCTTT
d_gene: .
j_gene: TRBJ1-1
v_gene: TRBV6-5

CDR3aa: CASSLAPENTEAFF
CDR3nt: TGCGCCAGCAGCTTGGCTCCAGAGAACACTGAAGCTTTCTTT
d_gene: .
j_gene: TRBJ1-1
v_gene: TRBV5-1

CDR3aa: CASSMVGGYTEAFF
CDR3nt: TGTGCCAGTAGTATGGTAGGAGGGTACACTGAAGCTTTCTTT
d_gene: .
j_gene: TRBJ1-1
v_gene: TRBV19

CDR3aa: CAWSARSGGQPQHF
CDR3nt: TGTGCCTGGAGTGCCCGTTCGGGGGGTCAGCCCCAGCATTTT
d_gene: .
j_gene: TRBJ1-5
v_gene: TRBV30

CDR3aa: CASSQGLAGVYEQYF
CDR3nt: TGCGCCAGCAGCCAAGGATTAGCGGGGGTCTACGAGCAGTACTTC
d_gene: TRBD2
j_gene: TRBJ2-7
v_gene: TRBV4-3

CDR3aa: CASSLLTSGRQETQYF
CDR3nt: TGTGCCAGCAGTTTATTGACTAGCGGGAGACAAGAGACCCAGTACTTC
d_gene: TRBD2
j_gene: TRBJ2-5
v_gene: TRBV28

CDR3aa: CASSLEGLAVLDTQYF
CDR3nt: TGTGCCAGCAGTTTAGAGGGACTAGCGGTGCTGGATACGCAGTATTTT
d_gene: TRBD2
j_gene: TRBJ2-3
v_gene: TRBV28

CDR3aa: CASSLAEVTAGNTIYF
CDR3nt: TGCGCCAGCAGCTTGGCCGAGGTGACAGCAGGAAACACCATATATTTT
d_gene: .
j_gene: TRBJ1-3
v_gene: TRBV5-1

CDR3aa: CASSGTGDYNEQFF
CDR3nt: TGTGCCAGCAGTGGGACAGGCGATTACAATGAGCAGTTCTTC
d_gene: TRBD1
j_gene: TRBJ2-1
v_gene: TRBV6-4

CDR3aa: CASSYSGLGLYEQYF
CDR3nt: TGTGCCAGCAGTTACTCCGGACTGGGGTTGTACGAGCAGTACTTC
d_gene: .
j_gene: TRBJ2-7
v_gene: TRBV6-5

CDR3aa: CASSPGTGGEIGYTF
CDR3nt: TGTGCCAGCTCACCAGGGACAGGGGGCGAGATAGGCTACACCTTC
d_gene: TRBD1
j_gene: TRBJ1-2
v_gene: TRBV18

CDR3aa: CASSLRQDSGYTF
CDR3nt: TGTGCCAGCAGCCTAAGACAGGATAGTGGCTACACCTTC
d_gene: .
j_gene: TRBJ1-2
v_gene: TRBV5-6

CDR3aa: CSVEGEAEGLLNYGYTF
CDR3nt: TGCAGCGTTGAAGGGGAGGCAGAGGGCCTTCTTAACTATGGCTACACCTTC
d_gene: .
j_gene: TRBJ1-2
v_gene: TRBV29-1

CDR3aa: CAISPLRTGAYNEQFF
CDR3nt: TGTGCCATCAGCCCCCTCCGGACAGGGGCCTACAATGAGCAGTTCTTC
d_gene: TRBD1
j_gene: TRBJ2-1
v_gene: TRBV10-3

CDR3aa: CASSLRQGAGYGYTF
CDR3nt: TGCGCCAGCAGCTTGCGACAGGGGGCAGGCTATGGCTACACCTTC
d_gene: TRBD1
j_gene: TRBJ1-2
v_gene: TRBV5-1

CDR3aa: CASSYSYRASNYGYTF
CDR3nt: TGTGCCAGCAGTTACTCCTATCGCGCTTCTAACTATGGCTACACCTTC
d_gene: .
j_gene: TRBJ1-2
v_gene: TRBV6-5

CDR3aa: CASSDRGQNTGELFF
CDR3nt: TGTGCCAGCAGCGACCGGGGACAGAACACCGGGGAGCTGTTTTTT
d_gene: .
j_gene: TRBJ2-2
v_gene: TRBV9

CDR3aa: CASKLLGDQPQHF
CDR3nt: TGTGCCAGCAAACTCCTAGGCGACCAGCCCCAGCATTTT
d_gene: .
j_gene: TRBJ1-5
v_gene: TRBV28

CDR3aa: CASSAIGGATLDEQFF
CDR3nt: TGTGCCAGCAGCGCCATCGGAGGGGCCACGTTAGATGAGCAGTTCTTC
d_gene: .
j_gene: TRBJ2-1
v_gene: TRBV9

CDR3aa: CASSLEEGTEAFF
CDR3nt: TGTGCCAGCAGCTTAGAGGAGGGCACTGAAGCTTTCTTT
d_gene: .
j_gene: TRBJ1-1
v_gene: TRBV11-2

CDR3aa: CAINGNYGYTF
CDR3nt: TGTGCCATCAACGGGAACTATGGCTACACCTTC
d_gene: .
j_gene: TRBJ1-2
v_gene: TRBV10-3

CDR3aa: CASSFGVSYEQYF
CDR3nt: TGTGCCAGCAGCTTCGGGGTCTCCTACGAGCAGTACTTC
d_gene: .
j_gene: TRBJ2-7
v_gene: TRBV7-9

CDR3aa: CASRQGLGTEAFF
CDR3nt: TGTGCCAGCAGGCAGGGTCTGGGCACTGAAGCTTTCTTT
d_gene: .
j_gene: TRBJ1-1
v_gene: TRBV5-4

CDR3aa: CASSPGDYRVGYEQYF
CDR3nt: TGCGCCAGCAGCCCTGGGGACTACCGGGTGGGGTACGAGCAGTACTTC
d_gene: TRBD2
j_gene: TRBJ2-7
v_gene: TRBV5-1

CDR3aa: CASSLARGQGARGYTF
CDR3nt: TGTGCCAGCAGCTTAGCAAGGGGGCAGGGGGCGAGGGGCTACACCTTC
d_gene: TRBD1
j_gene: TRBJ1-2
v_gene: TRBV7-2

CDR3aa: CASSQVYRDMAEAFF
CDR3nt: TGTGCCAGCAGCCAAGTCTACAGGGATATGGCTGAAGCTTTCTTT
d_gene: .
j_gene: TRBJ1-1
v_gene: TRBV7-6

CDR3aa: CASSGRDRGSHDEQYF
CDR3nt: TGTGCCAGCAGTGGCCGGGACAGGGGGTCTCACGACGAGCAGTACTTC
d_gene: TRBD1
j_gene: TRBJ2-7
v_gene: TRBV6-1

CDR3aa: CASSPPRGYQETQYF
CDR3nt: TGTGCCAGCAGCCCTCCCAGGGGGTACCAAGAGACCCAGTACTTC
d_gene: TRBD1
j_gene: TRBJ2-5
v_gene: TRBV7-8

CDR3aa: CASSLTKAARSPLHF
CDR3nt: TGTGCCAGCAGCTTAACCAAAGCGGCCCGTTCACCCCTCCACTTT
d_gene: .
j_gene: TRBJ1-6
v_gene: TRBV7-2

CDR3aa: CASSLTDRPPTYEQYF
CDR3nt: TGTGCCAGCAGTTTAACGGACAGGCCTCCCACCTACGAGCAGTACTTC
d_gene: TRBD1
j_gene: TRBJ2-7
v_gene: TRBV7-3

CDR3aa: CASSTTRAKRGLAGGNTGELFF
CDR3nt: TGTGCCAGTAGTACGACACGCGCCAAAAGAGGACTAGCGGGAGGGAACACCGGGGAGCTGTTTTTT
d_gene: TRBD2
j_gene: TRBJ2-2
v_gene: TRBV19

CDR3aa: CASSLLEGTDTQYF
CDR3nt: TGTGCCAGCAGCTTGCTAGAGGGTACAGATACGCAGTATTTT
d_gene: .
j_gene: TRBJ2-3
v_gene: TRBV5-5

CDR3aa: CASSPPSGDSYEQYF
CDR3nt: TGTGCCAGCAGCCCCCCTAGCGGGGACTCCTACGAGCAGTACTTC
d_gene: TRBD2
j_gene: TRBJ2-7
v_gene: TRBV5-5

CDR3aa: CASTRGDRGTDTQYF
CDR3nt: TGTGCCAGCACCCGAGGGGACAGGGGCACAGATACGCAGTATTTT
d_gene: TRBD1
j_gene: TRBJ2-3
v_gene: TRBV4-2

CDR3aa: CASSLGLGSTDTQYF
CDR3nt: TGTGCCAGCAGTCTCGGACTAGGGAGCACAGATACGCAGTATTTT
d_gene: TRBD2
j_gene: TRBJ2-3
v_gene: TRBV6-5

CDR3aa: CASSHSDRLYEQYF
CDR3nt: TGCGCCAGCAGCCACTCAGACAGGCTATACGAGCAGTACTTC
d_gene: .
j_gene: TRBJ2-7
v_gene: TRBV4-1

CDR3aa: CASSDGSGGSGYTF
CDR3nt: TGCGCCAGCAGTGATGGTTCGGGGGGCTCTGGCTACACCTTC
d_gene: .
j_gene: TRBJ1-2
v_gene: TRBV10-1

CDR3aa: CASSPGLAEMYEQYF
CDR3nt: TGTGCCAGCAGCCCAGGACTAGCGGAGATGTACGAGCAGTACTTC
d_gene: TRBD2
j_gene: TRBJ2-7
v_gene: TRBV7-9

CDR3aa: CAITTGSSYNEQFF
CDR3nt: TGTGCCATTACGACAGGGAGCTCCTACAATGAGCAGTTCTTC
d_gene: TRBD1
j_gene: TRBJ2-1
v_gene: TRBV28

CDR3aa: CASSAPPSGRIYEQYF
CDR3nt: TGTGCCAGCAGCGCACCCCCTAGCGGGAGAATCTACGAGCAGTACTTC
d_gene: TRBD2
j_gene: TRBJ2-7
v_gene: TRBV9

CDR3aa: CASSLSLLANSPLHF
CDR3nt: TGTGCCAGCAGTTTATCCCTCCTAGCTAATTCACCCCTCCACTTT
d_gene: .
j_gene: TRBJ1-6
v_gene: TRBV28

CDR3aa: CASSESFRPSTDTQYF
CDR3nt: TGCGCCAGCAGTGAGTCGTTCAGGCCAAGCACAGATACGCAGTATTTT
d_gene: .
j_gene: TRBJ2-3
v_gene: TRBV10-1

CDR3aa: CATRQGSYEQYF
CDR3nt: TGTGCCACTCGACAGGGGTCCTACGAGCAGTACTTC
d_gene: TRBD1
j_gene: TRBJ2-7
v_gene: TRBV10-3

CDR3aa: CASSTPGLSSYEQYF
CDR3nt: TGTGCCAGCAGCACCCCGGGACTTAGCTCCTACGAGCAGTACTTC
d_gene: .
j_gene: TRBJ2-7
v_gene: TRBV28

CDR3aa: CASSLVGQGTEAFF
CDR3nt: TGTGCCAGCAGCTTAGTAGGACAGGGGACTGAAGCTTTCTTT
d_gene: TRBD1
j_gene: TRBJ1-1
v_gene: TRBV7-2

CDR3aa: CASSYSTLASLHF
CDR3nt: TGTGCCAGCAGTTACTCGACATTGGCGTCTCTCCACTTT
d_gene: .
j_gene: TRBJ1-6
v_gene: TRBV6-5

CDR3aa: CASRFDSNTEAFF
CDR3nt: TGTGCCAGCAGATTCGACAGCAACACTGAAGCTTTCTTT
d_gene: .
j_gene: TRBJ1-1
v_gene: TRBV6-6

CDR3aa: CASNRDGQGDNSPLHF
CDR3nt: TGTGCCAGCAACCGCGATGGACAGGGCGATAATTCACCCCTCCACTTT
d_gene: TRBD1
j_gene: TRBJ1-6
v_gene: TRBV2

CDR3aa: CASSIAMRGQHGEQYF
CDR3nt: TGTGCCAGTAGTATAGCTATGAGGGGACAGCACGGCGAGCAGTACTTC
d_gene: TRBD1
j_gene: TRBJ2-7
v_gene: TRBV19

CDR3aa: CASRETGKGSPLHF
CDR3nt: TGTGCCAGCAGAGAAACAGGGAAAGGTTCACCCCTCCACTTT
d_gene: .
j_gene: TRBJ1-6
v_gene: TRBV6-1

CDR3aa: CAWRTGTYEQYF
CDR3nt: TGTGCCTGGAGGACAGGGACCTACGAGCAGTACTTC
d_gene: TRBD1
j_gene: TRBJ2-7
v_gene: TRBV30

CDR3aa: CASSPRVATNEKLFF
CDR3nt: TGTGCCAGCTCACCGAGGGTAGCGACTAATGAAAAACTGTTTTTT
d_gene: .
j_gene: TRBJ1-4
v_gene: TRBV18

CDR3aa: CASSRGQVPGNTIYF
CDR3nt: TGTGCCAGTAGTAGGGGACAGGTCCCTGGAAACACCATATATTTT
d_gene: TRBD1
j_gene: TRBJ1-3
v_gene: TRBV19